What follows describes a single T cell receptor (beta chain). Looked up from germline, CDR1 is SQVTM and CDR2 is ANQGSEA. The CDR3 contains 12 residues. Trimming pared 3 bases from V and 9 bases from J, leaving 12 bases between. This sample was taken from a study of regulatory T cells in long-lasting Graves disease. The authors built TCR beta libraries using iRepertoire HTBI primers and Arm-PCR of CDR3 regions. TCRdb redid the calling of the multiplex PCR reads with MiXCR, one entry per CDR3 protein. The repertoire has a few hundred thousand distinct CDR3 sequences, around a quarter of them found once; the top ten carry about a quarter. Sample time point: persistent/refractory GD, antithyroid drugs over 5 years with positive TRAb. PBMC-extracted RNA yielded the TCR library.

The material was peripheral blood mononuclear cells (PBMCs), obtained when the disease was refractory, from a patient treated with antithyroid drugs. The clonotype comes from a female donor with Graves disease. The chain employs TRBV29-1 and TRBJ2-1; no clear D. CDR3 bases: TGCAGCGTTGAGGGCGACTTCAGTGAGCAGTTCTTC. Translating gives CSVEGDFSEQFF.